These 24 T cell receptor beta chains originate from one sample sequenced in a study of cytomegalovirus exposure and HLA in healthy donors. The method was immunoSEQ multiplex PCR; TCRdb's version includes in-frame clones alone and lacks a portion of them. The sample consists of 150,000 to 200,000 clones, approximately 89% of them appearing once. The sequenced material came from PBMCs. The receptors derive from a woman aged 18-30 years in good health and CMV-seropositive.

This clone was found once. This chain links TRBV4-1 with TRBJ1-2; 8 positions match TRBD1. Germline V gene sequence: CDR1 MGHRA, CDR2 YSYEKL. This CDR3 region has 14 residues. Unmatched junction bases numbered 9, after V lost 8 bases and J lost 4 bases. CDR3 sequence (DNA): TGCGCCAGCGGAAAGACAGGGGCGTTCTATGGCTACACCTTC. Protein product: CASGKTGAFYGYTF.

The V gene is TRBV11-3, the J gene TRBJ2-7, with D tentatively TRBD2 (5 bases). Germline V gene data show CDR1 as SGHNT and CDR2 as YENEEA. V was clipped by 4 bases and J by 7 bases, with 11 bases between them. This CDR3 is 12 amino acids long. This CDR3 is CASSSGPGEQYF. CDR3 bases: TGTGCCAGCAGCTCTGGGCCGGGAGAGCAGTACTTC.

The rearrangement uses TRBV18 and TRBJ2-5; D might be TRBD1 (6 bases). The CDR3 runs to 12 residues. The germline V gene has CDR1 KGHSH and CDR2 LQKENI. Between the trimmed V and J ends, which lost 5 bases and 4 bases, there was a span of 8 bases. The CDR3, as DNA: TGTGCCAGCTCAACAGGGAGAGAGACCCAGTACTTC. It codes for CASSTGRETQYF.

This clone came up once. The chain uses TRBV5-1 and TRBJ2-1; D perhaps matches TRBD1 (5 bases). Germline V lookup: CDR1 SGHRS, CDR2 YFSETQ. The CDR3 extends over 15 amino acids. The V end lost 0 bases, the J end lost 4 bases, and 11 bases lay between the germline ends. The CDR3 coding sequence is TGCGCCAGCAGCTTGGCACAGGCCGAATACAATGAGCAGTTCTTC. Translation gives CASSLAQAEYNEQFF.

The V call is TRBV2, the J call TRBJ2-5; a weak D match, TRBD1 (6 bases). Germline assignment: CDR1 SNHLY and CDR2 FYNNEI. The germline V and J ends were trimmed by 5 bases and 2 bases, with 18 bases remaining between them. The CDR3 runs to 16 residues. Here the CDR3 reads CASSPLGTTTQETQYF. The DNA for the CDR3 is TGTGCCAGCAGTCCGCTCGGGACAACAACGCAAGAGACCCAGTACTTC. The variable domain in full, with the rest retrieved from reference TRBV2 and TRBJ2-5, is EPEVTQTPSHQVTQMGQEVILRCVPISNHLYFYWYRQILGQKVEFLVSFYNNEISEKSEIFDDQFSVERPDGSNFTLKIRSTKLEDSAMYFCASSPLGTTTQETQYFGPGTRLLVL.

About this clone: This specimen includes other DNA sequences encoding the same CDR3. The V and J genes are TRBV27 and TRBJ2-1; 11 bases are a match to TRBD2. Germline CDR1 MNHEY, CDR2 SMNVEV (reference sequence). Germline trimming cut 6 bases from V and 4 bases from J; bases unmatched to any gene: 5. CDR3 length: 15 amino acids. The CDR3: CASSLTSGSYNEQFF. The CDR3 coding sequence is TGTGCCAGCAGCCTTACTAGCGGGAGTTACAATGAGCAGTTCTTC.

The V gene is TRBV4-1, the J gene TRBJ1-2; perhaps TRBD1 as D (5 bases). CDR1 is MGHRA and CDR2 is YSYEKL in the germline V gene. V lost 1 base and J lost 0, with 12 bases in between. CDR3 length equals 16 residues. The DNA of the CDR3 is TGCGCCAGCAGCCAAGGGCAGGGCCTTTCTAACTATGGCTACACCTTC. Residues: CASSQGQGLSNYGYTF.

The chain is built from TRBV4-3 and TRBJ2-3; D may be TRBD2 (6 bases). Germline lookup yields CDR1 LGHNA and CDR2 YSLEER. Deletions cut 4 bases from V and 0 bases from J, with 17 bases between. There are 17 residues in the CDR3. The CDR3 DNA follows: TGCGCCAGCAGCCCGTCGCTAGGGAGCGGGAGCACAGATACGCAGTATTTT. This sequence encodes CASSPSLGSGSTDTQYF.

This clone has just one count. V and J are TRBV2 and TRBJ1-3, with D uncertain. There are 15 residues in the CDR3. Germline V lookup: CDR1 SNHLY, CDR2 FYNNEI. V was pared by 3 bases and J by 0 bases, with 9 bases between. CDR3 region: CASSDADSSGNTIYF. In DNA form, the CDR3 reads TGTGCCAGCAGTGACGCCGATAGCTCTGGAAACACCATATATTTT.

On this clone itself: Other DNA variants within this sample encode the same CDR3. This chain connects TRBV5-1 to TRBJ2-5, with a tentative D call TRBD1 (5 bases). The CDR3 totals 13 residues. With 2 bases removed from V and 5 bases from J, the gap between germline ends came to 10 bases. In germline, CDR1 is SGHRS, CDR2 YFSETQ. CDR3 nucleotides: TGCGCCAGCAGCTTTCAGGGTACGGAGACCCAGTACTTC. Translating gives CASSFQGTETQYF.

The chain combines TRBV7-9 with TRBJ1-2; a possible D gene is TRBD1 (5 bases). The germline V gene encodes CDR1 SEHNR and CDR2 FQNEAQ (reference sequence). V was cut by 4 bases and J by 6 bases, with 9 bases left in between. CDR3 length equals 12 residues. As DNA, the CDR3 is TGTGCCAGCAGCTACGGGGGGGATGGCTACACCTTC. Translating gives CASSYGGDGYTF.

The CDR3 sequence: CASSQAGQFFEQYF. Here the CDR3 DNA reads TGTGCCAGCAGCCAAGCGGGACAATTCTTCGAGCAGTACTTC. The chain recombines TRBV4-2 with TRBJ2-7, with D possibly TRBD1 on 6 matching bases. Germline CDR1 and CDR2: LGHNA and YNFKEQ. V was shortened by 1 base and J by 6 bases, with 13 bases between the two germline ends. This CDR3 has 14 amino acids.

This chain links TRBV7-3 with TRBJ2-2; the match to TRBD1 covers 7 bases. V shed 2 bases, J shed 6 bases, and the junction held 0 bases outside the gene matches. The CDR3 totals 13 residues. CDR1 is SGHTA and CDR2 is FQGTGA in the germline V gene. The CDR3 DNA sequence: TGTGCCAGCAGCTTACAGGGGGCCGGGGAGCTGTTTTTT. As protein: CASSLQGAGELFF.

J is TRBJ2-7 and V is TRBV7-9; 12 bases fit TRBD2. This CDR3 spans 15 amino acids. The germline V gene encodes CDR1 SEHNR and CDR2 FQNEAQ (reference sequence). J lost 2 bases, V lost 4 bases, and 3 bases had no gene match. The CDR3, as DNA: TGTGCCAGCAGCTCAAGACTAGCGGGGGCCTACGAGCAGTACTTC. Encoded protein: CASSSRLAGAYEQYF. The full variable domain, its missing parts supplied by reference TRBV7-9 and TRBJ2-7, is DTGVSQNPRHKITKRGQNVTFRCDPISEHNRLYWYRQTLGQGPEFLTYFQNEAQLEKSRLLSDRFSAERPKGSFSTLEIQRTEQGDSAMYLCASSSRLAGAYEQYFGPGTRLTVT.

The J gene is TRBJ2-7, the V gene TRBV4-3; D remains ambiguous. V was pared by 0 bases and J by 5 bases, with 8 bases between. This CDR3 has 13 amino acids. The V gene's germline CDR1 is LGHNA and CDR2 YSLEER. CDR3 region: CASSQDYVNEQYF. CDR3 nucleotide sequence: TGCGCCAGCAGCCAAGACTACGTTAACGAGCAGTACTTC.

This clone was counted between two and nine times. This chain connects TRBV30 to TRBJ1-1, with TRBD1 matching over 9 bases. CDR1 GTSNPN and CDR2 SVGIG come from the germline V gene (reference sequence). This CDR3 is 14 amino acids long. J was trimmed by 7 bases and V by 1 base; bases with no gene match: 7. CDR3 amino acids: CAWSDPGQGYEAFF. CDR3 nucleotide sequence: TGTGCCTGGAGTGATCCGGGACAGGGTTATGAAGCTTTCTTT. Together with reference TRBV30 and TRBJ1-1, the CDR3 gives the full variable domain: SQTIHQWPATLVQPVGSPLSLECTVEGTSNPNLYWYRQAAGRGLQLLFYSVGIGQISSEVPQNLSASRPQDRQFILSSKKLLLSDSGFYLCAWSDPGQGYEAFFGQGTRLTVV.

This chain uses TRBV19 with TRBJ1-2, with D tentatively TRBD1 (5 bases). Germline CDR1 and CDR2: LNHDA and SQIVND (reference sequence). V lost 5 bases and J 10 bases, leaving 14 bases between the germline ends. The CDR3 spans 12 residues. CDR3 nucleotide sequence: TGTGCCAGTAGTCCCTACGACAGAGACTACACCTTC. This codes for CASSPYDRDYTF.

The CDR3 coding sequence is TGTGCCAGCAGCTCAGTTAGCGAACTCGAGCAGTACTTC. As protein: CASSSVSELEQYF. This chain links TRBV13 with TRBJ2-7, with D maybe TRBD2 (5 bases). Trimming shortened V by 4 bases and J by 6 bases, and 13 bases separated the two germline ends. The CDR3 covers 13 residues. Germline assignment: CDR1 PRHDT and CDR2 FYEKMQ (reference sequence).

V usage is TRBV29-1 and J usage is TRBJ2-7, with 11 bases fitting TRBD2. Germline CDR1 and CDR2: SQVTM and ANQGSEA. This CDR3 contains 13 residues. V shed 2 bases, J shed 7 bases, and the junction held 4 bases outside the gene matches. The CDR3 DNA sequence: TGCAGCGTTGAACAAGGACTAGCGGGTGAGCAGTACTTC. It specifies CSVEQGLAGEQYF.

V gene TRBV2 combines with J gene TRBJ2-5; a possible D gene is TRBD2 (6 bases). This CDR3 is built from 14 residues. Germline CDR1 reads SNHLY; CDR2 reads FYNNEI. V was clipped by 7 bases and J by 2 bases, with 14 bases between them. CDR3 loop: CASKNSGAQETQYF. CDR3 in DNA: TGTGCCAGCAAGAATAGCGGAGCTCAAGAGACCCAGTACTTC.

The V gene is TRBV28, the J gene TRBJ1-1; TRBD1 matches 9 bases. CDR1 and CDR2 (germline): MDHEN, SYDVKM. The CDR3 contains 13 residues. V trimming: 8 bases; J trimming: 4 bases; junction bases outside the gene matches: 5. The CDR3 loop reads CASLGQGTTEAFF. The CDR3 DNA reads TGTGCCAGCCTCGGACAGGGGACCACTGAAGCTTTCTTT.

This clone was seen just once. This sequence joins TRBV19 and TRBJ2-7; TRBD1 agrees at 7 bases. CDR1 is LNHDA and CDR2 is SQIVND in the germline V gene (reference sequence). This CDR3 has 13 residues. Trimming at V came to 1 base and at J to 4 bases, leaving 1 base not matched to a gene. CDR3 sequence: CASSIGRGYEQYF. The DNA of the CDR3 is TGTGCCAGTAGTATAGGCAGGGGGTACGAGCAGTACTTC.

This chain uses TRBV28 with TRBJ2-7; TRBD2 is a possible D gene (7 bases). Germline V gene sequence: CDR1 MDHEN, CDR2 SYDVKM. This CDR3 is built from 14 residues. V lost 2 bases and J 8 bases, leaving 16 bases between the germline ends. The chain's CDR3 is CASSLTGGETKQYF. The CDR3 bases are TGTGCCAGCAGTTTAACGGGGGGCGAAACAAAGCAGTACTTC.

J is TRBJ1-2 and V is TRBV5-1; TRBD1 might be the D (6 bases). This CDR3 has 14 amino acids. Germline loops: CDR1 SGHRS, CDR2 YFSETQ. V was shortened by 4 bases and J by 0 bases, with 10 bases between the two germline ends. In nucleotides, the CDR3 is TGCGCCAGCAGCCCGGACAGCTCTAACTATGGCTACACCTTC. Translation gives CASSPDSSNYGYTF. Complete variable domain (other parts from reference TRBV5-1 and TRBJ1-2): KAGVTQTPRYLIKTRGQQVTLSCSPISGHRSVSWYQQTPGQGLQFLFEYFSETQRNKGNFPGRFSGRQFSNSRSEMNVSTLELGDSALYLCASSPDSSNYGYTFGSGTRLTVV.